A single sample is the source of the 10 T cell receptor beta chains below, sequenced in a study of blood T cell repertoires in COVID-19. Only in-frame clones appear in the TCRdb table, and some are missing; sequencing was by immunoSEQ multiplex PCR. The sample lists over 70,000 clones, 60% to 80% occurring once. The sample taken for sequencing was peripheral blood. These receptors came from an older man with active or convalescent COVID-19.

The chain recombines TRBV7-9 with TRBJ2-3; TRBD2 might be the D (5 bases). CDR3 size: 15 residues. Germline loops: CDR1 SEHNR, CDR2 FQNEAQ (reference sequence). Trimming cost V 3 bases and J 2 bases, with 12 bases left between them. In DNA, the CDR3 is TGTGCCAGCAGCTTCCGGGATTTACACACAGATACGCAGTATTTT. Translating it yields CASSFRDLHTDTQYF.

The chain carries TRBV7-9 and TRBJ1-2; the match to TRBD1 covers 9 bases. The CDR3 loop spans 15 amino acids. V was clipped by 5 bases and J by 6 bases; unmatched bases: 10. CDR1 is SEHNR, CDR2 FQNEAQ, per germline (reference sequence). The CDR3 region has the DNA TGTGCCAGCAGCCCACAACAGGGGGCAGATAATGGCTACACCTTC. It specifies CASSPQQGADNGYTF.

This clone has a single count. The gene calls are TRBV28 and TRBJ2-3; tentative D call: TRBD2 (5 bases). Germline CDR1 reads MDHEN; CDR2 reads SYDVKM. CDR3 length equals 11 residues. This CDR3 is CVTGNTDTQYF. The CDR3 coding sequence is TGTGTTACGGGGAACACAGATACGCAGTATTTT.

The chain is built from TRBV7-6 and TRBJ1-6; D remains unclear. The CDR3 runs to 14 residues. V shed 5 bases and J shed 0 bases, with 5 bases lying between them. Per the germline V gene, CDR1 is SGHVS and CDR2 is FNYEAQ. The CDR3 loop reads CASSASSYNSPLHF. CDR3 bases: TGTGCCAGCAGCGCCAGCTCCTATAATTCACCCCTCCACTTT. The whole variable domain, remainder taken from reference TRBV7-6 and TRBJ1-6, is GAGVSQSPRYKVTKRGQDVALRCDPISGHVSLYWYRQALGQGPEFLTYFNYEAQQDKSGLPNDRFSAERPEGSISTLTIQRTEQRDSAMYRCASSASSYNSPLHFGNGTRLTVT.

The V and J genes are TRBV7-8 and TRBJ1-5; the D gene is possibly TRBD1 (6 bases). V lost 3 bases to trimming and J lost 7 bases, with 13 bases between them. This CDR3 is 14 amino acids long. Germline CDR1 is SGHVS and CDR2 is FQNEAQ. CDR3 in DNA: TGTGCCAGCAGCTTCGGTCAGGGGAGACAGCCCCAGCATTTT. Translation gives CASSFGQGRQPQHF.

V usage is TRBV6-6 and J usage is TRBJ1-1; D is ambiguous. The CDR3 length is 14 residues. Germline CDR1 MNHNY, CDR2 SVGAGI (reference sequence). Between the trimmed V and J ends, which lost 7 bases and 4 bases, there was a span of 16 bases. CDR3 bases: TGTGCCAGCATCCAACTGGCCGGGGTCACTGAAGCTTTCTTT. It codes for CASIQLAGVTEAFF.

The sample holds a few counts of this clone. The chain carries TRBV11-2 and TRBJ1-3; D might be TRBD1 (5 bases). V lost 1 base and J 0 bases, leaving 10 bases between the germline ends. This CDR3 contains 16 residues. The germline V gene has CDR1 SGHAT and CDR2 FQNNGV. For the CDR3, the DNA is TGTGCCAGCAGCTTAGGACAGACTGGCTCTGGAAACACCATATATTTT. Translated, it gives CASSLGQTGSGNTIYF.

J is TRBJ2-7 and V is TRBV19; TRBD1 matches 8 bases. V was clipped by 7 bases and J by 6 bases; unmatched bases: 8. The V gene's germline CDR1 is LNHDA and CDR2 SQIVND (reference sequence). This CDR3 is 13 amino acids long. The CDR3 bases are TGTGCCAGTATGGGGACAGGCCCCTCCGAGCAGTACTTC. Amino acids: CASMGTGPSEQYF.

The J gene is TRBJ1-5, the V gene TRBV28; 8 bases map to TRBD1. CDR1 is MDHEN, CDR2 SYDVKM, per germline. The CDR3 covers 14 residues. J was trimmed by 4 bases and V by 10 bases; bases with no gene match: 9. CDR3 in DNA: TGTGCCAACCAAAGGACAGGGATAAATCAGCCCCAGCATTTT. Translated: CANQRTGINQPQHF.

The V and J genes are TRBV7-2 and TRBJ2-7; TRBD2 aligns across 7 bases. Germline V gene data show CDR1 as SGHTA and CDR2 as FQGNSA. The CDR3 totals 14 residues. The V segment lost 5 bases and the J segment 6 bases; nucleotides outside the gene matches: 10. Here the CDR3 reads CASSLRAGVSEQYF. CDR3 coding DNA: TGTGCCAGCAGCCTCCGGGCGGGGGTTAGCGAGCAGTACTTC.